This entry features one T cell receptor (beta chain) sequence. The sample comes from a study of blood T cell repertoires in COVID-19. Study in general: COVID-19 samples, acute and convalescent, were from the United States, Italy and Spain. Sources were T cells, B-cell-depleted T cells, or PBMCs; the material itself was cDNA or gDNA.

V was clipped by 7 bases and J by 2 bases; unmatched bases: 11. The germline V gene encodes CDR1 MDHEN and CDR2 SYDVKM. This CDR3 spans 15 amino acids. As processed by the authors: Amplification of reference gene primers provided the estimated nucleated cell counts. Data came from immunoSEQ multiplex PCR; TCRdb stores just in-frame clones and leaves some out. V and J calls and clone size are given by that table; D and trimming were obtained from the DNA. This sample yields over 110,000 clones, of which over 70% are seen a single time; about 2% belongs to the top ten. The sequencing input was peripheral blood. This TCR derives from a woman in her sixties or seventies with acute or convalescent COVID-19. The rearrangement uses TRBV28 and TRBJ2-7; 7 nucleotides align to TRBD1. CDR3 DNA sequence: TGTGCCAGCACCTCCTACGCCGACAGGGCCTACGAGCAGTACTTC. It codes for CASTSYADRAYEQYF.